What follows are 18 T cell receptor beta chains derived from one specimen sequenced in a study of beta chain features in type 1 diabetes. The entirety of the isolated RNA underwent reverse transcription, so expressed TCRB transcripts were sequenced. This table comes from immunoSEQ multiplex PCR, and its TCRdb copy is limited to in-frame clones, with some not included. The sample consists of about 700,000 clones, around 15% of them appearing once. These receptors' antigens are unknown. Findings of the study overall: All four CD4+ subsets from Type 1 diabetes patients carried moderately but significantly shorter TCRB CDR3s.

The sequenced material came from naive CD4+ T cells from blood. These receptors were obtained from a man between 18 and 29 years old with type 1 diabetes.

The CDR3 is CASSLGQGILETQYF. In DNA form, the CDR3 reads TGCGCCAGCAGCTTGGGACAGGGTATACTTGAGACCCAGTACTTC. This chain connects TRBV5-1 to TRBJ2-5; 7 bases align to TRBD1. The CDR3 extends over 15 amino acids. After removal of 0 bases from V and 5 bases from J, the junction contained 7 bases not matched to a gene. Germline V gives CDR1 SGHRS, CDR2 YFSETQ. The full variable domain, with the rest looked up from reference TRBV5-1 and TRBJ2-5, is KAGVTQTPRYLIKTRGQQVTLSCSPISGHRSVSWYQQTPGQGLQFLFEYFSETQRNKGNFPGRFSGRQFSNSRSEMNVSTLELGDSALYLCASSLGQGILETQYFGPGTRLLVL.

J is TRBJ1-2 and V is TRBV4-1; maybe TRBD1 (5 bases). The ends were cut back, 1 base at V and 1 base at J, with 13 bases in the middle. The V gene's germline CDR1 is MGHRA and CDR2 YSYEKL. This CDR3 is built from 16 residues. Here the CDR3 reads CASSQGPYGGNYGYTF. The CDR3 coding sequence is TGCGCCAGCAGCCAAGGACCCTACGGGGGTAACTATGGCTACACCTTC.

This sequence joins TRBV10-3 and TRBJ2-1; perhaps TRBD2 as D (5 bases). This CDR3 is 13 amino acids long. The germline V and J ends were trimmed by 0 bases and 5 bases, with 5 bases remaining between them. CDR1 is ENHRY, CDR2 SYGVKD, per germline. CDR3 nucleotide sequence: TGTGCCATCAGTGAGTCGGAGGACAATGAGCAGTTCTTC. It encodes CAISESEDNEQFF.

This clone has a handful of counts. CDR3 nucleotides: TGCGCCAGCAGCTTCGAAGTTCCCCCCTACGAGCAGTACTTC. Amino acids: CASSFEVPPYEQYF. V usage is TRBV5-1 and J usage is TRBJ2-7; D uncertain. Trimming removed 2 bases at V and 2 bases at J, with 11 bases between. The germline V gene has CDR1 SGHRS and CDR2 YFSETQ. The CDR3 runs 14 residues.

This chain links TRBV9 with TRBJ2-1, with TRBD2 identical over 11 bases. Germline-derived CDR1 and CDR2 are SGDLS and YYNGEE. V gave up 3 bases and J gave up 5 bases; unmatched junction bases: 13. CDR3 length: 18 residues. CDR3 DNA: TGTGCCAGCAGCGAGGCCTTGTTACTAGCGGGGGCCCACAATGAGCAGTTCTTC. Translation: CASSEALLLAGAHNEQFF.

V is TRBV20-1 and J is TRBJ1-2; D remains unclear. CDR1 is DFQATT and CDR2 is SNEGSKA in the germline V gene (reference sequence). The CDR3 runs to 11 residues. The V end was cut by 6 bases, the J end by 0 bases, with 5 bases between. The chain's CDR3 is CSALPNYGYTF. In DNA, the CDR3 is TGCAGTGCCCTACCTAACTATGGCTACACCTTC.

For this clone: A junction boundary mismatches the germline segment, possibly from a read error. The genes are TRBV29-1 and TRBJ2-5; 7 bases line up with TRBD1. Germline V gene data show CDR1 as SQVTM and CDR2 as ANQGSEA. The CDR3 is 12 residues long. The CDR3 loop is CTVIGTAETQYF. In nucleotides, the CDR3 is TGTACTGTAATTGGGACAGCAGAGACCCAGTACTTC. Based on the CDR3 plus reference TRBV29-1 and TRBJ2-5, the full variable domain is SAVISQKPSRDICQRGTSLTIQCQVDSQVTMMFWYRQQPGQSLTLIATANQGSEATYESGFVIDKFPISRPNLTFSTLTVSNMSPEDSSIYLCTVIGTAETQYFGPGTRLLVL.

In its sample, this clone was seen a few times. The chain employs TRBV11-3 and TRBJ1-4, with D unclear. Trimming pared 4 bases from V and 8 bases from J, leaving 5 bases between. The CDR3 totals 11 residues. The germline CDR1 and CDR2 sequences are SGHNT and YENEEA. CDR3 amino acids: CASSSREKLFF. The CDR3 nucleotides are TGTGCCAGCAGCTCCAGGGAAAAACTGTTTTTT.

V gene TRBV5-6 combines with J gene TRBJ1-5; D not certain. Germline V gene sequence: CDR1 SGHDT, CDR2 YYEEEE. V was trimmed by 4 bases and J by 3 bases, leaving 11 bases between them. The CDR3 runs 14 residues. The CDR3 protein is CASSPTRSNQPQHF. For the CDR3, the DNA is TGTGCCAGCAGCCCGACAAGGTCCAATCAGCCCCAGCATTTT.

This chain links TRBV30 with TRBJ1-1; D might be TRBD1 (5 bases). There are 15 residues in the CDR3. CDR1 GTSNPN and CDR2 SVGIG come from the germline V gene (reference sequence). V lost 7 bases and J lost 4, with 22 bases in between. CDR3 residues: CASLMGWGGGTEAFF. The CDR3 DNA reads TGTGCCTCTCTGATGGGCTGGGGCGGCGGCACTGAAGCTTTCTTT.

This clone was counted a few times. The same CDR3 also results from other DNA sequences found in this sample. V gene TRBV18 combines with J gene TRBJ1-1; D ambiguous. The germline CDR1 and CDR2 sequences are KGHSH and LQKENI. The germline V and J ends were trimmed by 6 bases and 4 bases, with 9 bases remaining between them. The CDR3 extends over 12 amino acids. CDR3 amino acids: CASSPEGTEAFF. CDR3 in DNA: TGTGCCAGCTCTCCAGAGGGCACTGAAGCTTTCTTT.

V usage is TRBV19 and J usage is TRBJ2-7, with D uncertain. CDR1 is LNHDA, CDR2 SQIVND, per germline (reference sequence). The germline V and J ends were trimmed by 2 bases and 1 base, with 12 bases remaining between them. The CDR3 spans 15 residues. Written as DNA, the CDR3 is TGTGCCAGTAGTATAAGTCGAGGCCAGTCCTACGAGCAGTACTTC. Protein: CASSISRGQSYEQYF. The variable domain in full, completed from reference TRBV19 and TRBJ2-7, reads DGGITQSPKYLFRKEGQNVTLSCEQNLNHDAMYWYRQDPGQGLRLIYYSQIVNDFQKGDIAEGYSVSREKKESFPLTVTSAQKNPTAFYLCASSISRGQSYEQYFGPGTRLTVT.

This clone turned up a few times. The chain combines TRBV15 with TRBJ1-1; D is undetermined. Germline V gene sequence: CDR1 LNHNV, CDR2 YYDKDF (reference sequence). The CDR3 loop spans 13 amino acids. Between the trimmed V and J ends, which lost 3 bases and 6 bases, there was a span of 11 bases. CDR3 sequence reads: CATSRDLRAEAFF. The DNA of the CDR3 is TGTGCCACCAGCAGGGACCTAAGGGCTGAAGCTTTCTTT. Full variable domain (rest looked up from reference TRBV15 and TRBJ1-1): DAMVIQNPRYQVTQFGKPVTLSCSQTLNHNVMYWYQQKSSQAPKLLFHYYDKDFNNEADTPDNFQSRRPNTSFCFLDIRSPGLGDTAMYLCATSRDLRAEAFFGQGTRLTVV.

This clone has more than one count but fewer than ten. The CDR3 DNA follows: TGTGCCAGCAGCTTAGCAGGGTTTAACTATGGCTACACCTTC. Protein: CASSLAGFNYGYTF. The chain is built from TRBV7-2 and TRBJ1-2, with D unresolved. Germline values: CDR1 SGHTA, CDR2 FQGNSA. The V gene lost 0 bases and the J gene lost 1 base, with 6 bases spanning the gap. The CDR3 spans 14 residues.

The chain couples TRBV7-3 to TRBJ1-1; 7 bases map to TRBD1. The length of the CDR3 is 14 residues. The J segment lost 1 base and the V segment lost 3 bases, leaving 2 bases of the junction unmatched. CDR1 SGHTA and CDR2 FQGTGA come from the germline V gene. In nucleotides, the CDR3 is TGTGCCAGCAGCTTTACAGGGGAGAACACTGAAGCTTTCTTT. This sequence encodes CASSFTGENTEAFF.

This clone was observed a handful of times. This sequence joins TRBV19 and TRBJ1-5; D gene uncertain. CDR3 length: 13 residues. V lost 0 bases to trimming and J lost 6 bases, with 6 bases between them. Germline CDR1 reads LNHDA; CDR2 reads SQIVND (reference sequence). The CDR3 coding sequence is TGTGCCAGTAGTATAGAATCAGGTCAGCCCCAGCATTTT. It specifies CASSIESGQPQHF.

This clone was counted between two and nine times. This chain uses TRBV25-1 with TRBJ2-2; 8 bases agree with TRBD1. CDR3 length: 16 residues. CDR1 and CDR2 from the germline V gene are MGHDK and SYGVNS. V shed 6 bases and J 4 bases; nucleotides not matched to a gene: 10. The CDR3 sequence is CASRASPRGPTGELFF. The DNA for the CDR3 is TGTGCCAGCAGGGCCTCGCCCAGGGGGCCCACCGGGGAGCTGTTTTTT.

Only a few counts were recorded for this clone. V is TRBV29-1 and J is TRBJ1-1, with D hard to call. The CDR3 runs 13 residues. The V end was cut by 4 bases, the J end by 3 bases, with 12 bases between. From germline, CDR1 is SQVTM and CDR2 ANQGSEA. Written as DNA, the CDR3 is TGCAGCGTTGGATTGGAGTTTTACACTGAAGCTTTCTTT. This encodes CSVGLEFYTEAFF. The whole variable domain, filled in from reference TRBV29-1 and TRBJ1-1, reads SAVISQKPSRDICQRGTSLTIQCQVDSQVTMMFWYRQQPGQSLTLIATANQGSEATYESGFVIDKFPISRPNLTFSTLTVSNMSPEDSSIYLCSVGLEFYTEAFFGQGTRLTVV.